This T cell receptor (beta chain) appears in the sequencing data of a study of beta chain features in type 1 diabetes (dated by TCRdb to 2017 to 2018). Background for the entire study: Mean age, gender distribution, total cell number and subset yield were not different between patients and healthy donors. In the study, TCRB repertoires of sorted circulating CD4+ T cell subsets from recently diagnosed type 1 diabetes patients were compared with those of matched healthy donors. Regulatory and stem cell-like memory subsets were obtained from only 8 patients and roughly 8 healthy donors, while naive and central memory subsets were obtained from all 28 donors. Across all samples, fewer than 110,000,000 sorted cells were examined, and cell number per subset correlated strongly with RNA yield.

The entire isolated RNA was reverse transcribed using the High Capacity cDNA Reverse Transcription Kit, and thus expressed TCRB transcripts were sequenced. Deep immunoSEQ sequencing was applied to naive, central memory and regulatory T cell samples, giving an average of roughly 3.5 million total reads per sample. After sorted cells were lysed in RLT buffer, RNA was extracted with DNase-treated RNeasy Micro or Mini kits, with the choice depending on cell number. To prevent cross-contamination, every cell subset was processed on its own, while patient and healthy donor samples were processed together. TCRB sequences were amplified from cDNA with the immunoSEQ multiplex PCR, producing 87-bp fragments spanning the CDR3 region. Sequencing of the amplicons was done on the Illumina HiSeq platform. The original methods were these. PCR bias was computationally corrected using synthetic template baselines, reads within Hamming distance 2 were collapsed, and singletons that could not be merged were discarded. Reads were aligned against IMGT to assign V, D and J genes, CDR3 length and insertions or deletions at six rearrangement sites. Within each subset, clonotype counts were normalized to the number of sorted cells before true diversity and Gini coefficients were calculated with the tcR R package. The overlap coefficient, calculated on TCRB nucleotide sequences, was used to measure repertoire sharing. The table comes from immuneACCESS by way of TCRdb, which keeps in-frame sequences with V and J called. Part of the clones is missing from these tables; in studies checked, under half for an unresolved V gene and the rest for unknown reasons. V, J and clone size reflect that table, while D and trimming were determined from the DNA. The sample table shows some 270,000 clones, and 8% are seen once. 0.9% to 1.2% of the sample is held by the ten biggest clonotypes.

The paper's findings and limits, for the study overall: Because small numbers of individuals were included in the HLA sub-analyses, any influence of HLA type on TCRB rearrangement was left unresolved. Sequencing cDNA rather than genomic DNA could over-represent highly expressing activated cells, although activation and CD3 levels did not differ between groups. Patients with type 1 diabetes made fewer insertions and deleted more nucleotides at VDJ recombination sites, implying thymic rearrangement abnormalities. In all four CD4+ subsets, TCRB CDR3 length was moderately but significantly shorter in type 1 diabetes patients. Shorter templates might be favored by PCR, yet because patient and control samples were amplified and corrected together, any such skew would affect both groups equally. Naive, central memory and regulatory TCRB repertoires appeared to be more similar among patients than among healthy donors.

In regard to this clone: Which antigen it targets is not known. No base quality values were provided; no much bigger clone lies one nucleotide off.

The germline V gene encodes CDR1 KGHSH and CDR2 LQKENI. From the cysteine up to the valine, the CDR3 has a length of 13 residues. This entry keeps only the CDR3 DNA: 39 bases, framed from base 1. Compared with germline, V lacks 5 bases and J lacks 6 bases; bases without a gene match: 5. Each donor gave one peripheral blood draw, averaging approximately 110 mL, which was collected into heparinised tubes. A BD FACSAria II and a panel including CD45RO, CCR7, CD25, CD127, CD95 and CD27 were used to sort naive, central memory, regulatory and stem cell-like memory CD4+ T cells. All sorted populations exceeded 98% purity. Right away, PBMCs were isolated by Lymphoprep density gradient centrifugation and were stained directly, with no culture step. To minimize batch effects, samples were stained and sorted in pairs, one healthy donor with one patient per experiment.

The sequence was collected from a woman aged 18-29 years in good health. The chain links TRBV18 with TRBJ2-7; TRBD1 aligns with 9 central bases. Sequenced input: central memory CD4+ T cells from blood. The CDR3 in this case is CASSSLDRGEQYV. The nucleotides read TGTGCCAGCTCAAGCCTGGACAGGGGCGAGCAGTACGTC.